This section outlines one TCR beta chain sequence together with its context. This clonotype registers as medium-sized (0.01 to 0.1%) by frequency; no count is noted. Its cognate antigen has yet to be identified. Prior to TCRbeta sequencing, five KLR/GPR56-defined CD4+ populations were enriched by fluorescence-activated cell sorting. To test a linear memory differentiation pathway, the researchers sequenced TCRbeta repertoires from five CD4+ T-cell subsets that were defined by expression of KLRB1, KLRG1, GPR56 and KLRF1. TCR-sequenced cells came from peripheral blood of healthy control individuals, reported as five donors in the TCRbeta analysis figure. Heparinized peripheral blood was collected, and every sample was processed within one hour of being retrieved. To isolate peripheral blood mononuclear cells, blood was diluted 1:2 in PBS and put through Biocoll density gradient centrifugation at room temperature. Before flow sorting, freshly isolated PBMCs underwent magnetic sorting with anti-CD4 MicroBeads to enrich CD4+ T cells. A BD FACSAria II was used to sort CD4+ T cells, enriched from the PBMCs of healthy donors, according to marker expression. For surface staining, the researchers used Miltenyi Biotec antibodies: anti-KLRB1 clone 191B8, anti-KLRF1 clone 4A4.D10 and anti-KLRG1 clone REA261.

These data are taken from a study of GPR56 and killer-like receptors on CD4 memory cells (dated by TCRdb to about 2019). Concerning the study at large: The study proposed that progressive acquisition of KLRB1, KLRG1, GPR56 and then KLRF1 marks human CD4+ memory T-cell differentiation and cytokine production potential. Healthy blood donors in the study were described as age-matched to the liver disease patients, whose median age was roughly 70 years.

Data came from an Illumina HiSeq 2500. The recombined TCRbeta locus was amplified by a previously published PCR protocol to build sequencing libraries. The authors' analysis ran thus. Any read whose average quality score fell below 30 was discarded, and IMSEQ was used to process the reads that remained. Vbeta gene, Jbeta gene and CDR3 amino acid sequence were used to define clonotypes. The Morisita-Horn index, computed on the top 100 expanded clones, was used to quantify repertoire overlap between populations. Clonal diversity was assessed with Rényi diversity profiles calculated on the top 100 expanded clones. Each entry corresponds to one CDR3 protein sequence from reads that TCRdb reprocessed, and DNA is not given. In this record, the V and J calls reflect TCRdb's handling and not the investigators' own analysis. Per the sample table, the count is about 2,400 distinct CDR3 sequences. The ten most abundant clones make up about 3.8% of the sample.

Overall results and qualifications from the work: Clonal frequency was low in the marker-negative population and increased progressively along the proposed pathway, with TCRbeta diversity decreasing accordingly. The clones that dominated late populations 4 and 5 were also present in early populations 1 and 2, and the authors interpreted this finding as evidence for linear differentiation. Rather than full repertoires, only the 100 most expanded clones per population were included in the diversity and similarity analyses. TCR repertoire overlap was especially strong between late populations 4 and 5, and population 3 also partly overlapped.

Sequencing used memory CD4+ T cells from blood. The clonotype originates from a human donor in good health.

The CDR3: CASSIPGTGNEQFF. Recombination connected TRBV9 to TRBJ2-1; absent DNA, TCRdb's TRBD1 call cannot be checked. The CDR3, from cysteine to phenylalanine, totals 14 residues. No DNA is listed. Per the germline V gene, SGDLS is the CDR1 and YYNGEE is the CDR2.